A selection of T cell receptor beta chains follows, all from one sample in a study of T cell responses to AZD1222 COVID-19 vaccine. Sequenced by immunoSEQ multiplex PCR; TCRdb stores in-frame clones only, minus some. This table has 120,000 or so clones, roughly nine tenths appearing once. The sample in question was peripheral blood, obtained on day 0 of AZD1222 vaccination. These receptors all stem from an adult in good health. Each CDR3 is given with its conserved first and last residue. Each record gives: V gene, clone size, D gene, J gene, CDR3 length, CDR3 DNA, CDR3 protein. A D gene is named only where the DNA matches it firmly. Clone size is not always given. Where it is, it says once, few, many or a class for expanded clones.

v_gene: TRBV5-1; abundance: .; d_gene: .; j_gene: TRBJ1-1; len: 12; CDR3nt: TGCGCCAGCAGCTTGTCGAACACTGAAGCTTTCTTT; CDR3aa: CASSLSNTEAFF
v_gene: TRBV19; abundance: .; d_gene: .; j_gene: TRBJ1-5; len: 14; CDR3nt: TGTGCCAGTAGTGCTTTGATTAGCAATCAGCCCCAGCATTTT; CDR3aa: CASSALISNQPQHF
v_gene: TRBV11-3; abundance: .; d_gene: TRBD2; j_gene: TRBJ2-5; len: 17; CDR3nt: TGTGCCAGCAGTAGTGGGCTAGCGGGGGGCCTACAAGAGACCCAGTACTTC; CDR3aa: CASSSGLAGGLQETQYF
v_gene: TRBV7-9; abundance: .; d_gene: .; j_gene: TRBJ1-2; len: 13; CDR3nt: TGTGCCAGCAGCTCTACAGATTTCTATGGCTACACCTTC; CDR3aa: CASSSTDFYGYTF
v_gene: TRBV18; abundance: once; d_gene: .; j_gene: TRBJ1-6; len: 17; CDR3nt: TGTGCCAGCTCACTTGGGCCACCGAACCCGACAGATTCACCCCTCCACTTT; CDR3aa: CASSLGPPNPTDSPLHF
v_gene: TRBV25-1; abundance: once; d_gene: .; j_gene: TRBJ1-1; len: 11; CDR3nt: TGTGCCAGCAGTGAATATCGAGAAGCTTTCTTT; CDR3aa: CASSEYREAFF
v_gene: TRBV19; abundance: .; d_gene: .; j_gene: TRBJ1-1; len: 18; CDR3nt: TGTGCCAGTACCAGAGGTCCGGGATATTCAATAATGAACACTGAAGCTTTCTTT; CDR3aa: CASTRGPGYSIMNTEAFF
v_gene: TRBV28; abundance: .; d_gene: .; j_gene: TRBJ1-5; len: 12; CDR3nt: TGTGCCAGCAGTTTATCGGGGCGGGCCCAGCATTTT; CDR3aa: CASSLSGRAQHF
v_gene: TRBV28; abundance: .; d_gene: TRBD2; j_gene: TRBJ2-5; len: 17; CDR3nt: TGTGCCAGCAGTCCAGTCTCGGGACTAGCAGATCCGGAGACCCAGTACTTC; CDR3aa: CASSPVSGLADPETQYF
v_gene: TRBV7-3; abundance: few; d_gene: TRBD1; j_gene: TRBJ2-2; len: 14; CDR3nt: TGTGCCAGCAGCTTAATGGGACAGGCCGGGGAGCTGTTTTTT; CDR3aa: CASSLMGQAGELFF
v_gene: TRBV27; abundance: .; d_gene: .; j_gene: TRBJ2-7; len: 13; CDR3nt: TGTGCCAGCAGTTTATCCATCTCCTACGAGCAGTACTTC; CDR3aa: CASSLSISYEQYF
v_gene: TRBV18; abundance: .; d_gene: .; j_gene: TRBJ1-5; len: 15; CDR3nt: TGTGCCAGCTCACCGGGGTTGGAGGGCAATCAGCCCCAGCATTTT; CDR3aa: CASSPGLEGNQPQHF
v_gene: TRBV15; abundance: .; d_gene: .; j_gene: TRBJ1-2; len: 14; CDR3nt: TGTGCCACCAGCAGTCGACAGACTAACTATGGCTACACCTTC; CDR3aa: CATSSRQTNYGYTF
v_gene: TRBV7-9; abundance: .; d_gene: .; j_gene: TRBJ1-6; len: 11; CDR3nt: TGTGCCAGCAGCTTAGACTCACCCCTCCACTTT; CDR3aa: CASSLDSPLHF
v_gene: TRBV19; abundance: .; d_gene: TRBD1; j_gene: TRBJ2-4; len: 15; CDR3nt: TGTGCCAGTAGCCGTTCGCCGGGACAGGGTGACATTCAGTACTTC; CDR3aa: CASSRSPGQGDIQYF
v_gene: TRBV28; abundance: .; d_gene: .; j_gene: TRBJ1-1; len: 14; CDR3nt: TGTGCCAGCAGTTTTGGGGGGCAGAGCACTGAAGCTTTCTTT; CDR3aa: CASSFGGQSTEAFF
v_gene: TRBV5-1; abundance: .; d_gene: TRBD1; j_gene: TRBJ2-1; len: 14; CDR3nt: TGCGCCAGCAGCTTGAGGGGGCTTTCGCCTGAGCAGTTCTTC; CDR3aa: CASSLRGLSPEQFF
v_gene: TRBV7-2; abundance: .; d_gene: TRBD2; j_gene: TRBJ2-3; len: 15; CDR3nt: TGTGCCAGCAGCTTAACAGCGGGGGGGCCACATACGCAGTATTTT; CDR3aa: CASSLTAGGPHTQYF
v_gene: TRBV6-5; abundance: .; d_gene: .; j_gene: TRBJ1-2; len: 15; CDR3nt: TGTGCCAGCAAGACTGAAGGTCGATACCCCTATGGCTACACCTTC; CDR3aa: CASKTEGRYPYGYTF
v_gene: TRBV14; abundance: once; d_gene: .; j_gene: TRBJ1-1; len: 15; CDR3nt: TGTGCCAGCAGCCAGCTTGACAGCCGAGACACTGAAGCTTTCTTT; CDR3aa: CASSQLDSRDTEAFF
v_gene: TRBV11-2; abundance: once; d_gene: TRBD2; j_gene: TRBJ2-4; len: 17; CDR3nt: TGTGCCAGCAGCGTCGGACTAGCGGGGGACAACAAAAACATTCAGTACTTC; CDR3aa: CASSVGLAGDNKNIQYF
v_gene: TRBV7-2; abundance: .; d_gene: .; j_gene: TRBJ1-2; len: 13; CDR3nt: TGTGCCAGCAGCCCTTACAACCAGGGGAGCTACACCTTC; CDR3aa: CASSPYNQGSYTF
v_gene: TRBV19; abundance: .; d_gene: TRBD2; j_gene: TRBJ2-3; len: 16; CDR3nt: TGTGCCAGTAGTAAGGGCGGGGGAGAGGGCACAGATACGCAGTATTTT; CDR3aa: CASSKGGGEGTDTQYF
v_gene: TRBV18; abundance: .; d_gene: .; j_gene: TRBJ2-7; len: 15; CDR3nt: TGTGCCAGCTCACCAAGGGTCGGGGGCGCCCACGAGCAGTACTTC; CDR3aa: CASSPRVGGAHEQYF
v_gene: TRBV6-5; abundance: .; d_gene: TRBD2; j_gene: TRBJ2-1; len: 15; CDR3nt: TGTGCCAGCAGTCCTGGACTAGCGGCGTACAATGAGCAGTTCTTC; CDR3aa: CASSPGLAAYNEQFF
v_gene: TRBV5-1; abundance: .; d_gene: .; j_gene: TRBJ1-6; len: 16; CDR3nt: TGCGCCAGCAGCGCTAAGCAGTTCTCCTATAATTCACCCCTCCACTTT; CDR3aa: CASSAKQFSYNSPLHF
v_gene: TRBV15; abundance: once; d_gene: .; j_gene: TRBJ2-1; len: 15; CDR3nt: TGTGCCACCAGCAGACAGAGGGGCTCCTACAATGAGCAGTTCTTC; CDR3aa: CATSRQRGSYNEQFF
v_gene: TRBV2; abundance: .; d_gene: .; j_gene: TRBJ1-1; len: 11; CDR3nt: TGTGCCAGCAGAGAGCAGGGCCGCGCTTTCTTT; CDR3aa: CASREQGRAFF
v_gene: TRBV5-1; abundance: .; d_gene: .; j_gene: TRBJ1-5; len: 14; CDR3nt: TGCGCCAGCAGCCCTTCCGGTAAGGGTCAGCCCCAGCATTTT; CDR3aa: CASSPSGKGQPQHF
v_gene: TRBV28; abundance: .; d_gene: TRBD1; j_gene: TRBJ1-5; len: 14; CDR3nt: TGTGCCAGCACCTGGACAGGGAGGGATCAGCCCCAGCATTTT; CDR3aa: CASTWTGRDQPQHF
v_gene: TRBV25-1; abundance: .; d_gene: TRBD1; j_gene: TRBJ1-2; len: 12; CDR3nt: TGTGCCAGCAGTCCGGGACAGGGGGGCTACACCTTC; CDR3aa: CASSPGQGGYTF
v_gene: TRBV3-1/TRBV3-2; abundance: .; d_gene: .; j_gene: TRBJ1-1; len: 16; CDR3nt: TGTGCCAGCAGCCAAGATTATCGGGGGCGGGTCACTGAAGCTTTCTTT; CDR3aa: CASSQDYRGRVTEAFF
v_gene: TRBV4-3; abundance: .; d_gene: .; j_gene: TRBJ2-7; len: 15; CDR3nt: TGCGCCAGCAGCCAAGCTTACAGCCTGGGGGATGCGCAGTACTTC; CDR3aa: CASSQAYSLGDAQYF
v_gene: TRBV28; abundance: .; d_gene: .; j_gene: TRBJ2-7; len: 15; CDR3nt: TGTGCCAGCAGTTCTCCTCAGGGAATCCTTTACGAGCAGTACTTC; CDR3aa: CASSSPQGILYEQYF